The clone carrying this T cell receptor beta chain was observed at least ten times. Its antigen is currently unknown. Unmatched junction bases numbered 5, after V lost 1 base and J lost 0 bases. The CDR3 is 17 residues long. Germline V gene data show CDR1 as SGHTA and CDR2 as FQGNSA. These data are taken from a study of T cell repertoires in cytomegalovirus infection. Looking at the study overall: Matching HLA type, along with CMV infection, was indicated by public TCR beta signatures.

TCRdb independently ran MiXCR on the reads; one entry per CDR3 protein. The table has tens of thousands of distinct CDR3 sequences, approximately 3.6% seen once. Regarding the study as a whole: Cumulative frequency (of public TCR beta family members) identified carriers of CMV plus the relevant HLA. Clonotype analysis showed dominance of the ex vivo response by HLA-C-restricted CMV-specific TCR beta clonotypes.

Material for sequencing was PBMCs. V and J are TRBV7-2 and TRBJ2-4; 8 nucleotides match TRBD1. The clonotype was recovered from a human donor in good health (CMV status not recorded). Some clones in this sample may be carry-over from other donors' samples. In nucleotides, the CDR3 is TGTGCCAGCAGCTTAGGACAGGGGCTCCTAGCCAAAAACATTCAGTACTTC. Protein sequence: CASSLGQGLLAKNIQYF.